What follows are 11 T cell receptor beta chains derived from one specimen sequenced in a study of Ad26.COV2.S vaccination and SARS-CoV-2 variants. The treatment is: around 19 received Ad26.COV2.S at low or high dose, single or two shots; about five received placebo; per-sample allocation not given. After the first vaccine or placebo injection, samples were drawn on day 63. Assay: immunoSEQ multiplex PCR; the TCRdb copy retains only in-frame clones and omits some. The table shows a few hundred thousand clones, with 90% occurring only once. Here the sequenced sample was peripheral blood, taken in a trial of Ad26.COV2.S vaccine versus placebo. The receptors here all came from a person aged 18-60 years who received the Ad26.COV2.S COVID-19 vaccine or a placebo.

CDR3 nucleotides: TGCGCCAGCAGCTTGGGGCTTCTCGGTTCCGGGACAGCTGAAGCTTTCTTT. This sequence encodes CASSLGLLGSGTAEAFF. J is TRBJ1-1 and V is TRBV5-1; 7 nucleotides match TRBD1. Per germline, CDR1 SGHRS and CDR2 YFSETQ. This CDR3 region has 17 residues. V shed 0 bases, J shed 6 bases, and the junction held 14 bases outside the gene matches.

The CDR3 coding sequence is TGTGCCAGCTCACCCGGGGGATGGGATGGCTACACCTTC. It is translated as CASSPGGWDGYTF. The chain combines TRBV18 with TRBJ1-2, with D possibly matching TRBD1 (5 bases). The V end was cut by 3 bases, the J end by 6 bases, with 11 bases between. CDR3 size: 13 residues. Looked up from germline, CDR1 is KGHSH and CDR2 is LQKENI.

CDR3 bases: TGTGCCAGCAGTTACTCGACGGGTGATCATGGCTACACCTTC. This sequence encodes CASSYSTGDHGYTF. The chain combines TRBV6-2 or TRBV6-3 with TRBJ1-2; D unresolved. The CDR3 has 14 amino acids. Germline CDR1 and CDR2: MNHEY and SVGEGT. V shed 0 bases and J shed 6 bases, with 11 bases lying between them.

The rearrangement joins TRBV5-1 to TRBJ2-1; TRBD2 matches at 10 bases. V trimming: 2 bases; J trimming: 9 bases; junction bases outside the gene matches: 8. This CDR3 region has 15 residues. Germline CDR1 and CDR2: SGHRS and YFSETQ. CDR3 sequence reads: CASSFGTSVGGEQFF. The CDR3, as DNA: TGCGCCAGCAGCTTTGGGACTAGCGTAGGAGGTGAGCAGTTCTTC.

The V and J genes are TRBV5-1 and TRBJ1-2; no clear D gene. This CDR3 region has 16 residues. CDR1 SGHRS and CDR2 YFSETQ come from the germline V gene. V gave up 0 bases and J gave up 4 bases, with 16 bases separating them. CDR3 sequence (DNA): TGCGCCAGCAGCTTGGAAAGGGCCGCTGCCCCCTATGGCTACACCTTC. Protein sequence: CASSLERAAAPYGYTF.

The chain uses TRBV9 and TRBJ1-1; TRBD1 might be the D (6 bases). The CDR3 spans 15 residues. Germline V gene lookup returns CDR1 SGDLS and CDR2 YYNGEE. Trimming left V 0 bases short and J 8 bases short, with 17 bases between. The CDR3 DNA is TGTGCCAGCAGCGTAGTATCCGGGCAGGGGAGGGAAGCTTTCTTT. It yields the protein CASSVVSGQGREAFF.

This chain links TRBV11-2 with TRBJ2-1; a possible D gene is TRBD2 (7 bases). The germline V gene encodes CDR1 SGHAT and CDR2 FQNNGV. V gave up 1 base and J gave up 2 bases, with 15 bases separating them. The CDR3 extends over 17 amino acids. CDR3 loop: CASSLGGGEVPYNEQFF. In DNA, the CDR3 is TGTGCCAGCAGCTTAGGAGGGGGGGAGGTCCCCTACAATGAGCAGTTCTTC.

This sequence joins TRBV6-4 and TRBJ2-3; unclear D gene. Germline V gives CDR1 MRHNA, CDR2 SNTAGT. The CDR3 is 14 residues long. Deletions cut 2 bases from V and 4 bases from J, with 10 bases between. The CDR3 sequence: CASSDRKIPDTQYF. In DNA, the CDR3 is TGTGCCAGCAGTGACAGGAAAATCCCAGATACGCAGTATTTT.

The J gene is TRBJ2-7, the V gene TRBV11-3; D call uncertain. V gave up 4 bases and J gave up 12 bases, with 16 bases separating them. The CDR3 loop spans 12 amino acids. Germline CDR1 SGHNT, CDR2 YENEEA. The CDR3 nucleotides are TGTGCCAGCAGCTCTCGGGCCGGCCCCGGGTACGTC. Protein: CASSSRAGPGYV.

The chain employs TRBV19 and TRBJ2-7; possibly TRBD2 for D (5 bases). Germline V gives CDR1 LNHDA, CDR2 SQIVND (reference sequence). This CDR3 has 14 residues. Deletions cut 3 bases from V and 5 bases from J, with 14 bases between. The CDR3 DNA is TGTGCCAGTAGTATTACGGGATCCGCGGACGAGCAGTACTTC. Translating gives CASSITGSADEQYF.

The CDR3 loop reads CASSPTEHRGTSDLWEFF. Here the CDR3 DNA reads TGTGCCAGCTCACCGACAGAGCACAGGGGCACTAGCGATTTGTGGGAGTTCTTC. The chain is built from TRBV18 and TRBJ2-1; D tentatively reads TRBD1 or TRBD2 (7 bases each). CDR3 length: 18 residues. Germline values: CDR1 KGHSH, CDR2 LQKENI. V lost 3 bases to trimming and J lost 14 bases, with 32 bases between them.